Listed below are T cell receptor beta chains from one sample, sequenced in a study of cytomegalovirus exposure and HLA in healthy donors. Some clones are missing from TCRdb's copy, which holds only in-frame ones; the method was immunoSEQ multiplex PCR. The repertoire consists of about 200,000 clones, with around 83% occurring once and the leading ten covering more than 1.3%. The source material was PBMCs. The receptors were sampled from a girl aged 10-17 years in good health and CMV-seronegative. Each CDR3 is given with its conserved first and last residue. The D gene is left open where the match is weak. Some rows mark clone size as missing; the rest say once, few, many or name a class of expanded clone.

V gene	clone size	J gene	D gene	CDR3 DNA	CDR3 protein
TRBV19	few	TRBJ2-3	TRBD2	TGTGCCAGTAGTATAGGCGCTAGCGGGGGGCTGAAGGTCACAGATACGCAGTATTTT	CASSIGASGGLKVTDTQYF
TRBV30	NA	TRBJ1-5	NA	TGTGCCTGGAACGGGGGAGGCTTCGGTCAGCCCCAGCATTTT	CAWNGGGFGQPQHF
TRBV27	NA	TRBJ1-4	TRBD1	TGTGCCAGCAGTACGCTTCGGACAGGGGGTAATGAAAAACTGTTTTTT	CASSTLRTGGNEKLFF
TRBV29-1	NA	TRBJ2-1	NA	TGCAGTGGTACGTCGGGGGATGGTCATAATGAGCAGTTCTTC	CSGTSGDGHNEQFF
TRBV9	NA	TRBJ1-4	NA	TGTGCCAGCAGCGTAGATGGCAGGGTCGCGGAAACTAATGAAAAACTGTTTTTT	CASSVDGRVAETNEKLFF
TRBV4-2	NA	TRBJ2-7	NA	TGTGCCAGCAGCCAATCATGGAGAAGTTCCTACGAGCAGTACTTC	CASSQSWRSSYEQYF
TRBV2	NA	TRBJ1-2	NA	TGTGCCAGCAGTGTAAAGCTACTTAACTATGGCTACACCTTC	CASSVKLLNYGYTF
TRBV29-1	NA	TRBJ2-5	NA	TGCAGCGGGGTCGGACAGTTAGAGACCCAGTACTTC	CSGVGQLETQYF
TRBV7-9	NA	TRBJ2-5	TRBD2	TGTGCCAGCAGCTTAAGCGGGGGGGAGACCCAGTACTTC	CASSLSGGETQYF
TRBV2	few	TRBJ2-1	TRBD1	TGTGCCAGCAGTGCCTTGGACAGGGGGCAGAATGAGCAGTTCTTC	CASSALDRGQNEQFF
TRBV25-1	NA	TRBJ2-1	NA	TGTGCCAGCAGTCCAGGCAGGAACGACTACAATGAGCAGTTCTTC	CASSPGRNDYNEQFF
TRBV7-2	NA	TRBJ1-5	NA	TGTGCCAGCAGCCTCGGAGCGGCGGGATTTAGGAATCAGCCCCAGCATTTT	CASSLGAAGFRNQPQHF
TRBV7-2	NA	TRBJ2-7	TRBD2	TGTGCCAGCAGGGTTGGCGGGGGGACCTACGAGCAGTACTTC	CASRVGGGTYEQYF
TRBV4-2	NA	TRBJ2-7	TRBD1	TGTGCCAGCAGCACGAGACAGGGGAGATTGGTAGACGAGCAGTACTTC	CASSTRQGRLVDEQYF
TRBV6-1	NA	TRBJ2-7	TRBD2	TGTGCCAGCAGGACACGAAGCGGGGGGGGCTACGAGCAGTACTTC	CASRTRSGGGYEQYF
TRBV27	few	TRBJ1-1	TRBD1	TGTGCCAGCAGTTTACCCGGGACAGCTTGGGGTGGTGGGAACACTGAAGCTTTCTTT	CASSLPGTAWGGGNTEAFF
TRBV28	NA	TRBJ1-5	NA	TGTGCCAGCAGTCCTCTAGGTCAGCCCCAGCATTTT	CASSPLGQPQHF
TRBV7-8	NA	TRBJ1-4	NA	TGTGCCAGCAGCTTACAGTTTAATAATGAAAAACTGTTTTTT	CASSLQFNNEKLFF
TRBV7-2	NA	TRBJ2-5	TRBD2	TGTGCCAGCAGACTGACTAGCGGGGGGGCGAGGGAGACCCAGTACTTC	CASRLTSGGARETQYF
TRBV28	NA	TRBJ2-7	TRBD2	TGTGCCAGCTGCAACGGGGGGGCAGTGAACGAGCAGTACTTC	CASCNGGAVNEQYF
TRBV28	NA	TRBJ2-5	NA	TGTGCCAGCAGACCGCTCGGACAGCAAGAGACCCAGTACTTC	CASRPLGQQETQYF
TRBV19	NA	TRBJ2-1	NA	TGTGCCAGTAGTTCGGTGGGCCGCTACAATGAGCAGTTCTTC	CASSSVGRYNEQFF
TRBV29-1	NA	TRBJ1-2	TRBD1	TGCAGCGTTTGGGACAGAAACTATGGCTACACCTTC	CSVWDRNYGYTF
TRBV5-1	NA	TRBJ2-3	NA	TGCGCCAGCAGCTCCGGGGAGGCTACGCAGTATTTT	CASSSGEATQYF
TRBV5-5	NA	TRBJ1-2	NA	TGTGCCAGCAGCTTGTCTGCGAACTCCCTAAACTATGGCTACACCTTC	CASSLSANSLNYGYTF
TRBV28	NA	TRBJ2-3	NA	TGTGCCAGCAGTTTAGCGGGACGCACAGATACGCAGTATTTT	CASSLAGRTDTQYF
TRBV28	NA	TRBJ2-5	NA	TGTGCCAGCAGTAAAATACAGGCTTCAGAGACCCAGTACTTC	CASSKIQASETQYF
TRBV5-6	NA	TRBJ1-4	TRBD1	TGTGCCAGCAGCTTAGGGGGCTTTAAACAACTGTTTTTT	CASSLGGFKQLFF
TRBV15	NA	TRBJ2-5	TRBD1	TGTGCCACCAGCGCGGACAGGGGCGCACAAGAGACCCAGTACTTC	CATSADRGAQETQYF
TRBV5-5	many	TRBJ2-7	TRBD1	TGTGCCAGCAGCGTGGACAGGGGGCACGAGCAGTACTTC	CASSVDRGHEQYF
TRBV11-2	NA	TRBJ2-7	NA	TGTGCCAGCAGCTTAGATAGGGGAGAGCAGTACTTC	CASSLDRGEQYF
TRBV27	NA	TRBJ2-7	NA	TGTGCCAGCAGTTTATCTGAGCTAGGTGAGCAGTACTTC	CASSLSELGEQYF
TRBV29-1	NA	TRBJ1-4	TRBD1	TGCAGCGTTGGACAGGGGGCGAATGAAAAACTGTTTTTT	CSVGQGANEKLFF
TRBV7-6	NA	TRBJ1-4	NA	TGTGCCAGCAGCTTATATGGGCAGCCTGAAAAACTGTTTTTT	CASSLYGQPEKLFF
TRBV28	NA	TRBJ2-3	TRBD2	TGTGCCAGCAGTTCTGGCCTCGGGCGGGCAGGGACTATGGATACGCAGTATTTT	CASSSGLGRAGTMDTQYF
TRBV7-9	many	TRBJ1-1	TRBD1	TGTGCCAGCAGCCGGCCACGACAGGGGGGGCGGATGAACACTGAAGCTTTCTTT	CASSRPRQGGRMNTEAFF